A single sample gave rise to the 2 T cell receptor beta chains below, sequenced in a study of T cells after yellow fever vaccination. Each CDR3 protein gets one entry after TCRdb re-called the 5' RACE reads with MiXCR. The sample yields under 150,000 distinct CDR3 sequences, roughly 8.2% seen once. The sequences come from CD4+ T cells sorted from PBMCs, collected 5 days after the yellow fever booster vaccination. The receptors stem from a man aged 30 to 45 who received the YFV17D yellow fever vaccine.

This clonotype was seen ten or more times. The rearrangement uses TRBV7-9 and TRBJ2-7, with D possibly being TRBD2 (5 bases). Germline-derived CDR1 and CDR2 are SEHNR and FQNEAQ (reference sequence). The CDR3 covers 14 residues. V was pared by 3 bases and J by 6 bases, with 15 bases between. CDR3 nucleotide sequence: TGTGCCAGCAGCTTGGTCCCTTCTGGAGGCGAGCAGTACTTC. Residues: CASSLVPSGGEQYF.

The chain joins TRBV28 to TRBJ1-1; D may be TRBD1 (5 bases). Germline values: CDR1 MDHEN, CDR2 SYDVKM. The V and J ends lost 4 bases and 10 bases respectively, with 16 bases between them. The CDR3 contains 13 residues. The CDR3 DNA is TGTGCCAGCAGTTCCACGGGACCCCTCCTAGCTTTCTTT. This codes for CASSSTGPLLAFF.